The subject of this entry is one TCR beta chain. The method was immunoSEQ multiplex PCR; TCRdb's version includes in-frame clones alone and lacks a portion of them. The top ten clones hold around 1.5% of a sample with 200,000 to 250,000 clones, around 84% of them seen once. These data belong to a study of blood T cell repertoires in COVID-19. Germline CDR1 and CDR2: MNHEY and SVGAGI. The CDR3 length is 16 residues. The J segment lost 6 bases and the V segment lost 0 bases, leaving 8 bases of the junction unmatched. This sequence joins TRBV6-5 and TRBJ1-5; TRBD1 matches 7 bases. This clonotype was sampled from a woman aged 40 to 50 who had recovered from COVID-19. The sample taken for sequencing was peripheral blood. This CDR3 reads CASSYSSRAGGQPQHF. In nucleotides, the CDR3 is TGTGCCAGCAGTTACTCGAGTCGGGCAGGGGGTCAGCCCCAGCATTTT.